This TCR beta chain was retrieved from a study of blood T cell repertoires in COVID-19. CDR1 and CDR2 from the germline V gene are SGHAT and FQNNGV. Trimming pared 5 bases from V and 0 bases from J, leaving 17 bases between. CDR3 length: 18 residues. Profiled with immunoSEQ multiplex PCR; TCRdb holds only in-frame clones, not every one. Here the sample spans 10,000 to 15,000 clones, around nine tenths being singletons. The sequence was obtained from an older woman with active COVID-19. Sequencing was performed on peripheral blood. This chain links TRBV11-2 with TRBJ2-6, with D perhaps TRBD1 (6 bases). As DNA, the CDR3 is TGTGCCAGCAGCCCGGGCCAGGGGTCCTACTCTGGGGCCAACGTCCTGACTTTC. Its translation: CASSPGQGSYSGANVLTF.